What follows is one TCR beta chain and its context. Repertoires were generated with immunoSEQ multiplex PCR, while TCRdb's copy carries only in-frame clones and drops some. Here the sample spans 150,000 to 200,000 clones, approximately 94% being singletons. These data are taken from a study of control samples from healthy donors and cancer patients. V lost 1 base and J lost 1; bases outside the gene matches: 2. Germline V gene sequence: CDR1 LGHNA, CDR2 YSLEER. This CDR3 region has 16 residues. The TCR sequence derives from a woman aged 18-30 years in good health. The specimen was blood. This chain links TRBV4-3 with TRBJ2-2; 8 nucleotides align to TRBD2. CDR3 coding DNA: TGCGCCAGCAGCCAAGGGGCGGGAGGGAACACCGGGGAGCTGTTTTTT. Its translation is CASSQGAGGNTGELFF.